This T cell receptor (beta chain) derives from a study of blood T cell repertoires in COVID-19. Looking at the study overall: The samples span acute and convalescent COVID-19 from the United States, Italy and Spain. The analysed material was cDNA or gDNA that came from T cells, B-cell-depleted T cells, or PBMCs.

After removal of 3 bases from V and 2 bases from J, the junction contained 5 bases not matched to a gene. The CDR3 contains 14 residues. Germline V gene lookup returns CDR1 SGDLS and CDR2 YYNGEE. In the authors' workflow: Researchers report that nucleated cell counts were estimated from reference gene primer amplification. Profiled with immunoSEQ multiplex PCR; TCRdb holds only in-frame clones, not every one. The V and J calls and the clone size are those of that table, but D and trimming were determined from the DNA. The table has about 130,000 clones, approximately 86% seen once. The chain combines TRBV9 with TRBJ2-7, with 7 positions matching TRBD2. Sequencing input: peripheral blood. The TCR was taken from a woman between 45 and 60 years old who had recovered from COVID-19. CDR3 sequence (DNA): TGTGCCAGCAGCGAGGCGGGAGATACCTACGAGCAGTACTTC. Protein: CASSEAGDTYEQYF.